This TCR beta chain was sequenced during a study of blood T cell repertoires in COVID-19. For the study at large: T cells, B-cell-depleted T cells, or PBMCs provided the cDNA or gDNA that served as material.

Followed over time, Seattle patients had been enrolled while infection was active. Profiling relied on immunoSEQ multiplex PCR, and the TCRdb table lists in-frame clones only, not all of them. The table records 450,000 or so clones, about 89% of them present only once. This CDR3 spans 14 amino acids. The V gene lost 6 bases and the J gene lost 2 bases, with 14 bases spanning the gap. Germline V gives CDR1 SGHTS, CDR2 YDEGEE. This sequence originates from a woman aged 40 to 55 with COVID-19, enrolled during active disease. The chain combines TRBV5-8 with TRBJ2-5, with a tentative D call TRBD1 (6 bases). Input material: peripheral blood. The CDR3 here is CASIVTGGQETQYF. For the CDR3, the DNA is TGTGCCAGCATCGTGACAGGAGGTCAAGAGACCCAGTACTTC.